This T cell receptor beta chain was identified in a study of T cells in Graves' hyperthyroidism and ophthalmopathy. Study-wide results and limits: Separation of ophthalmopathy from stable hyperthyroidism was achieved by a 13 V-J model.

The V end lost 1 base, the J end lost 0 bases, and 13 bases lay between the germline ends. This CDR3 region has 17 residues. Looked up from germline, CDR1 is MNHEY and CDR2 is SMNVEV (reference sequence). Authors of the study amplified TCR beta CDR3 regions from RNA transcripts. When the TCR CDR3 underwent first-round RT-PCR, the HTBI primer set was used. TCRdb reanalysed the multiplex PCR reads using MiXCR and keeps one entry per CDR3 protein. Of fewer than 500,000 distinct CDR3 sequences listed, approximately 12% are singletons. Newly diagnosed patients aged 18 to 65 had hyperthyroidism of under 2 months' duration. Based on clinical symptoms, serum thyroxine and TRAb, thyroid ultrasound and orbital computed tomography, diagnoses were reached. This clonotype was counted ten times or more. As yet, its antigen is unknown.

The material sequenced was blood. This TCR came from a man aged 30-40 years with Graves' hyperthyroidism that later progressed to Graves' ophthalmopathy. This chain links TRBV27 with TRBJ2-1; either TRBD1 or TRBD2 may fit D (6 bases each). The CDR3 DNA reads as TGTGCCAGCAGTTTATTGGGGGGCCCCTCCTCCTACAATGAGCAGTTCTTC. It translates to CASSLLGGPSSYNEQFF.